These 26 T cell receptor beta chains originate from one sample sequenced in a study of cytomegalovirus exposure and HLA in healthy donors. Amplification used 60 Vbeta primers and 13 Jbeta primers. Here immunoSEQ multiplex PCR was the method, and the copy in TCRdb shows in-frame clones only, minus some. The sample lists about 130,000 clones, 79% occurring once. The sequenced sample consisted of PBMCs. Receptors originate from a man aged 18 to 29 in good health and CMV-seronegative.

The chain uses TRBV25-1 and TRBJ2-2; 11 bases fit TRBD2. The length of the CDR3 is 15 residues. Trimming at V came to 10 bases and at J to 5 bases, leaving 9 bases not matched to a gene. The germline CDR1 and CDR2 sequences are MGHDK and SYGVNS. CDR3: CATTERLAGTGELFF. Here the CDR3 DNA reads TGTGCCACCACAGAAAGACTAGCGGGGACCGGGGAGCTGTTTTTT.

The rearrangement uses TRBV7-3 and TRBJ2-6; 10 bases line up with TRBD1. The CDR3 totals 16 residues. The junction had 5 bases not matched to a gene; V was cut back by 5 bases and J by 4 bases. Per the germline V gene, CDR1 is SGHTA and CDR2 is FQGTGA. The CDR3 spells CASSGQGVVGANVLTF. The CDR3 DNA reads TGTGCCAGCAGCGGACAGGGGGTGGTAGGGGCCAACGTCCTGACTTTC.

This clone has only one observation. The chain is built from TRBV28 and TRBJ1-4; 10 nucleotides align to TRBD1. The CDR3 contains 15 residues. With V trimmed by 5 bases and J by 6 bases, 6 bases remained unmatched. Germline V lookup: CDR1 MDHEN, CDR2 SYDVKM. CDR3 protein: CASSPQGQGDEKLFF. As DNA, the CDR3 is TGTGCCAGCAGTCCCCAAGGACAGGGGGATGAAAAACTGTTTTTT.

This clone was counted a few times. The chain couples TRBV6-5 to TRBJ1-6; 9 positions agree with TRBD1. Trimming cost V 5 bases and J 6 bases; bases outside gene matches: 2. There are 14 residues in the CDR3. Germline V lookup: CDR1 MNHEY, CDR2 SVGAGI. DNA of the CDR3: TGTGCCAGCAGTCCGGGACAGGGTAATTCACCCCTCCACTTT. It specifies CASSPGQGNSPLHF.

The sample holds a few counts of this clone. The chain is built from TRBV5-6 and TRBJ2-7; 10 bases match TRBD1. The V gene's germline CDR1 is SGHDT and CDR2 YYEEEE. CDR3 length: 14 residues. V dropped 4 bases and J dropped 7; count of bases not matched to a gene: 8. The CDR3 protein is CASSPGQGGLEQYF. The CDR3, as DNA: TGTGCCAGCAGCCCCGGACAGGGGGGTTTGGAGCAGTACTTC.

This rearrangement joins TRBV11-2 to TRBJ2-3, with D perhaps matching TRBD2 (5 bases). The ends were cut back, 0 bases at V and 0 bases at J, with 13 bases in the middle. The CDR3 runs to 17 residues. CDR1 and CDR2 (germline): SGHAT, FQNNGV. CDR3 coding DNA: TGTGCCAGCAGCTTAGATCCGTCAGCGGCTAGCACAGATACGCAGTATTTT. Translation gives CASSLDPSAASTDTQYF.

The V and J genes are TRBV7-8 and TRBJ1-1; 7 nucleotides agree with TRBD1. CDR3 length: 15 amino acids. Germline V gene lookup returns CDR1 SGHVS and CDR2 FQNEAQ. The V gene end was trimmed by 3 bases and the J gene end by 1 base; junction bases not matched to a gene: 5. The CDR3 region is CASSFTGVGNTEAFF. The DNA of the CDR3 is TGTGCCAGCAGCTTCACAGGGGTGGGGAACACTGAAGCTTTCTTT.

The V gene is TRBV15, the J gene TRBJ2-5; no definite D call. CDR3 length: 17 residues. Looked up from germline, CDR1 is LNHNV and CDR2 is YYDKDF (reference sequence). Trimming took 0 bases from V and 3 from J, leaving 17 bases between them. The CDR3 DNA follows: TGTGCCACCAGCAGAGAAAGGCTCTGGGCCCCAAAAGAGACCCAGTACTTC. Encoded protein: CATSRERLWAPKETQYF.

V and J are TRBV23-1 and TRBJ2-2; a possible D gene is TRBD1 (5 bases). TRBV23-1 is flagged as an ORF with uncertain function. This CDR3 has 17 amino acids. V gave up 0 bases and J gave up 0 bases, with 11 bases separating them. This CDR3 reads CASSQSWQGTNTGELFF. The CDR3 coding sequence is TGCGCCAGCAGTCAATCGTGGCAGGGCACGAACACCGGGGAGCTGTTTTTT.

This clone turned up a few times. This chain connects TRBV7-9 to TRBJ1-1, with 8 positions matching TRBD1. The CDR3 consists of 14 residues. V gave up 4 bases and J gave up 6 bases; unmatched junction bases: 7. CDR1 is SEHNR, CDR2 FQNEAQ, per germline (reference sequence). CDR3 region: CASSSSGTGAEAFF. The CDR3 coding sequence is TGTGCCAGCAGCTCATCCGGGACAGGCGCTGAAGCTTTCTTT.

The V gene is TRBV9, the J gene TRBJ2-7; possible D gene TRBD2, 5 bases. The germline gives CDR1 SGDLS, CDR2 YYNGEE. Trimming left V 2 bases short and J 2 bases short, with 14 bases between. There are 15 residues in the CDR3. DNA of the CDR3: TGTGCCAGCAGCGTCGACGGAGGAAAAACCTACGAGCAGTACTTC. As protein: CASSVDGGKTYEQYF.

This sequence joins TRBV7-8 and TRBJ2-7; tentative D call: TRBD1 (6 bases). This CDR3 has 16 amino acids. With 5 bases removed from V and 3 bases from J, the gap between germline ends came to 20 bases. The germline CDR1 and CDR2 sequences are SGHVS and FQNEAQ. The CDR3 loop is CASSPNRALRLYEQYV. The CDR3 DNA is TGTGCCAGCAGCCCCAACAGGGCTCTCCGGCTCTACGAGCAGTACGTC.

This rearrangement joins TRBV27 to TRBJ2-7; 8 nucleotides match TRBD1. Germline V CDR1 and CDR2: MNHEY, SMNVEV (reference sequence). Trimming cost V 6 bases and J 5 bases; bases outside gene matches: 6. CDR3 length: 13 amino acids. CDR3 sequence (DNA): TGTGCCAGCAGCGGACAGGGCTTCCACGAGCAGTACTTC. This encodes CASSGQGFHEQYF.

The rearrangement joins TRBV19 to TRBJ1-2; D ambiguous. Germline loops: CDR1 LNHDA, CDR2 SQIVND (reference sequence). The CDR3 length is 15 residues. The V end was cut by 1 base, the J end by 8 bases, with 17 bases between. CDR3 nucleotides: TGTGCCAGTAGTATAGCTGCGGTCGTCGGCGCCGGCTACACCTTC. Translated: CASSIAAVVGAGYTF.

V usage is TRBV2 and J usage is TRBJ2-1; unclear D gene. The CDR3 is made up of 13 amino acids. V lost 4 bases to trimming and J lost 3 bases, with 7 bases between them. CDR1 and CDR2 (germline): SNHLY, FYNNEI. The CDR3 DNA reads TGTGCCAGCAGTGTCGTGAGCTACAATGAGCAGTTCTTC. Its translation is CASSVVSYNEQFF.

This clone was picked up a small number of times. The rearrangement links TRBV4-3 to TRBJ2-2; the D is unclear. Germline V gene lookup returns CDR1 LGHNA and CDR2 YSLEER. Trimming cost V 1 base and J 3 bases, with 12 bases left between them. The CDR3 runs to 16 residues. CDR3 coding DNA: TGCGCCAGCAGCCAAGTCCGCGGTGTGTACACCGGGGAGCTGTTTTTT. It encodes CASSQVRGVYTGELFF.

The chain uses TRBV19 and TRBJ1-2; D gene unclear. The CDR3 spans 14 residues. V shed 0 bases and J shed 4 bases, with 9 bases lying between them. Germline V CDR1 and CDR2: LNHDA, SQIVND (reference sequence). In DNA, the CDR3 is TGTGCCAGTAGTATAGATGAGAGATTCTATGGCTACACCTTC. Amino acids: CASSIDERFYGYTF.

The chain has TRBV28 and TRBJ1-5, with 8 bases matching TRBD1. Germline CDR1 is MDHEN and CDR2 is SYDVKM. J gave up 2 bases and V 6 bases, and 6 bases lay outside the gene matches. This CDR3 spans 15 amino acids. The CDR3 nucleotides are TGTGCCAGCAGCTTCAGGGGGCGAGGCAATCAGCCCCAGCATTTT. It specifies CASSFRGRGNQPQHF.

The CDR3 is CASSLSWTGMAGENGYTF. DNA for the CDR3: TGTGCCAGCAGCTTGTCGTGGACAGGGATGGCGGGAGAAAATGGCTACACCTTC. The V and J genes are TRBV5-6 and TRBJ1-2; 8 nucleotides line up with TRBD1. The CDR3 is made up of 18 amino acids. Germline trimming cut 1 base from V and 6 bases from J; bases unmatched to any gene: 17. The V gene's germline CDR1 is SGHDT and CDR2 YYEEEE.

CDR3: CASSQGLAGVTDTQYF. The CDR3 DNA reads as TGCGCCAGCAGCCAAGGACTAGCGGGAGTAACAGATACGCAGTATTTT. This sequence joins TRBV4-1 and TRBJ2-3; 12 nucleotides agree with TRBD2. Unmatched junction bases numbered 2, after V lost 1 base and J lost 3 bases. The CDR3 spans 16 residues. Germline lookup yields CDR1 MGHRA and CDR2 YSYEKL.

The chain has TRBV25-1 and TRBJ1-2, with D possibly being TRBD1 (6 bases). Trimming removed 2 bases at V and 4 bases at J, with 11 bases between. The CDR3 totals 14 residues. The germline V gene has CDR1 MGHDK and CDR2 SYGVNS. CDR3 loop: CASSEPQGRYGYTF. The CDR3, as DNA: TGTGCCAGCAGTGAACCACAGGGCCGCTATGGCTACACCTTC.

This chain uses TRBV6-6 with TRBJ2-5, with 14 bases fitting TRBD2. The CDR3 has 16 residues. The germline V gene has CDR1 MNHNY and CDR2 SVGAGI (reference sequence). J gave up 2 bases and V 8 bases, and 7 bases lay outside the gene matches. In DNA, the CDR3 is TGTGCCAGCCAGGAAGGACTAGCGGGAGGTCAAGAGACCCAGTACTTC. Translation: CASQEGLAGGQETQYF.

The CDR3 nucleotides read TGTGCCAGCAGTTCCGGGACTAGCTACTACGAGCAGTACGTC. This translates into CASSSGTSYYEQYV. The V gene is TRBV6-1, the J gene TRBJ2-7; 9 positions match TRBD2. J lost 3 bases, V lost 5 bases, and 5 bases had no gene match. The length of the CDR3 is 14 residues. CDR1 and CDR2 from the germline V gene are MNHNS and SASEGT.

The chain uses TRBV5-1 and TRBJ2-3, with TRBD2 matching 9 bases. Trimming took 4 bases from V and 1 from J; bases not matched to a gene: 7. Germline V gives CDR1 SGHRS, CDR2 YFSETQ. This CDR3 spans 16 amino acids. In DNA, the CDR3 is TGCGCCAGCAGCCCTCCAATAGCGGGAGGCACAGATACGCAGTATTTT. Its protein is CASSPPIAGGTDTQYF.

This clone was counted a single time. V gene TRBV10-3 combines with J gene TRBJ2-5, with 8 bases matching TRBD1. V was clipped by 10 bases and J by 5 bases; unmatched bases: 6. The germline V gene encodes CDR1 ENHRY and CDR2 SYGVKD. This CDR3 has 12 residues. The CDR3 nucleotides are TGTGCCACCGGACAGGGACATGAGACCCAGTACTTC. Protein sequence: CATGQGHETQYF.

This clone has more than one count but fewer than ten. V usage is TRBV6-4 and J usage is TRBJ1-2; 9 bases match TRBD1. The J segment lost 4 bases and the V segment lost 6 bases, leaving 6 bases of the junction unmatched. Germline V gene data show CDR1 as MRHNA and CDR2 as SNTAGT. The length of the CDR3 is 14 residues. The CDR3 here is CASRPGQGLYGYTF. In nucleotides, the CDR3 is TGTGCCAGCAGGCCGGGACAGGGCCTCTATGGCTACACCTTC.